A single sample gave rise to the 9 T cell receptor beta chains below, sequenced in a study of T-cell reconstitution after alpha-beta-depleted transplantation in children (dated by TCRdb to about 2016). The treatment or condition label, as the study defines it: allogeneic hematopoietic cell transplantation with graft depleted of TCRalphabeta T cells and CD19 B cells. Receptor libraries were prepared by PCR. This sample was sequenced with an Illumina HiSeq 2500. TCR library preparation used molecular barcoding, with unique molecular identifiers applied to normalize quantification of the TCRbeta repertoire. TCRdb reprocessing: public reads trimmed at Q25 with fastp, clones called with MiXCR, in-frame beta chains kept. One record per CDR3 amino acid sequence lists the most common genes and DNA. For this sample there are just over 950,000 distinct CDR3 sequences; about 29% appear just once. The top ten hold under 30% of the sample.

This sample comprised PBMCs, mostly from graft donor cells, obtained 360 days after TCRalphabeta/CD19-depleted stem cell transplant. The receptors derive from a boy under three years old who had a stem cell transplant for SCID, so the T cells may come from the graft donor.

This clonotype was seen a handful of times. The J gene is TRBJ2-2, the V gene TRBV29-1; 9 bases fit TRBD2. The CDR3 spans 15 residues. The germline gives CDR1 SQVTM, CDR2 ANQGSEA. J gave up 0 bases and V 5 bases, and 4 bases lay outside the gene matches. CDR3 coding DNA: TGCAGCGTTAGGCCTAGCGGGACGAACACCGGGGAGCTGTTTTTT. Translation gives CSVRPSGTNTGELFF.

This clonotype was picked up a small number of times. V is TRBV10-3 and J is TRBJ2-7; D uncertain. CDR3 size: 15 residues. The V end was cut by 3 bases, the J end by 0 bases, with 12 bases between. In germline, CDR1 is ENHRY, CDR2 SYGVKD. CDR3 sequence (DNA): TGTGCCATCAGTGACGGGTCGTCCAGCTCCTACGAGCAGTACTTC. Protein sequence: CAISDGSSSSYEQYF.

The chain joins TRBV29-1 to TRBJ1-1; 7 bases align to TRBD1. Germline CDR1 reads SQVTM; CDR2 reads ANQGSEA. This CDR3 comprises 14 residues. V trimming: 6 bases; J trimming: 5 bases; junction bases outside the gene matches: 12. The CDR3 loop reads CSVISGGQGTEAFF. The CDR3 DNA sequence: TGCAGCGTAATATCAGGGGGGCAGGGAACTGAAGCTTTCTTT.

The CDR3 DNA reads TGTGCCAGCAGTTACTCGGGGCCAGATACGCAGTATTTT. This codes for CASSYSGPDTQYF. V gene TRBV6-5 combines with J gene TRBJ2-3, with TRBD1 as a possible D gene (5 bases). Germline CDR1 reads MNHEY; CDR2 reads SVGAGI. The CDR3 runs 13 residues. The V gene lost 0 bases and the J gene lost 4 bases, with 5 bases spanning the gap.

This chain connects TRBV10-2 to TRBJ2-3, with D tentatively TRBD2 (6 bases). The CDR3 has 14 residues. V lost 9 bases and J lost 3, with 16 bases in between. Germline V gene lookup returns CDR1 WSHSY and CDR2 SAAADI. CDR3 amino acids: CASQAGWMTDTQYF. CDR3 bases: TGCGCCAGTCAGGCGGGGTGGATGACAGATACGCAGTATTTT.

The chain joins TRBV24-1 to TRBJ2-6; TRBD1 aligns across 8 bases. Trimming cost V 3 bases and J 2 bases; bases outside gene matches: 11. There are 19 residues in the CDR3. Per germline, CDR1 KGHDR and CDR2 SFDVKD. In nucleotides, the CDR3 is TGTGCCACCAGTGATCCTGGACAGGGCTTGGCGGCTGGGGCCAACGTCCTGACTTTC. It specifies CATSDPGQGLAAGANVLTF.

This clonotype was picked up a small number of times. CDR3: CASSRISSGANVLTF. In DNA form, the CDR3 reads TGTGCCAGCAGCCGAATCTCATCTGGGGCCAACGTCCTGACTTTC. The chain joins TRBV6-1 to TRBJ2-6; D remains unclear. Trimming took off 6 bases at V and 1 base at J, with 10 bases between the two ends. This CDR3 is built from 15 residues. Germline V gives CDR1 MNHNS, CDR2 SASEGT.

The rearrangement links TRBV29-1 to TRBJ1-2, with a possible D match to TRBD1 (6 bases). V lost 7 bases to trimming and J lost 7 bases, with 16 bases between them. Germline CDR1 is SQVTM and CDR2 is ANQGSEA. The CDR3 has 12 residues. The CDR3 region is CSAGQGLIGYTF. CDR3 coding DNA: TGCAGCGCCGGGCAGGGGCTTATTGGCTACACCTTC. Looking up the rest from reference TRBV29-1 and TRBJ1-2 gives the full variable domain: SAVISQKPSRDICQRGTSLTIQCQVDSQVTMMFWYRQQPGQSLTLIATANQGSEATYESGFVIDKFPISRPNLTFSTLTVSNMSPEDSSIYLCSAGQGLIGYTFGSGTRLTVV.

This clonotype was counted at least ten times. This chain links TRBV20-1 with TRBJ2-7; possible D gene TRBD2, 6 bases. Between the trimmed V and J ends, which lost 5 bases and 1 base, there was a span of 15 bases. Germline CDR1 is DFQATT and CDR2 is SNEGSKA (reference sequence). CDR3 size: 14 residues. In DNA, the CDR3 is TGCAGTGCTTCCCCCGGGACTGGTTCCTACGAGCAGTACTTC. Its protein is CSASPGTGSYEQYF.